A single sample gave rise to the 13 T cell receptor beta chains below, sequenced in a study of blood T cell repertoires in COVID-19 (TCRdb year 2020). Libraries were built with the immunoSEQ multiplex PCR assay. TCRdb obtained this table from immuneACCESS and retained in-frame rearrangements with V and J assigned. These tables miss some clones; where compared with another copy, unresolved V genes account for less than half of the shortfall, and the remainder is unexplained. The sample yields about 240,000 clones; around 90% were counted once. The leading ten clones occupy 6% to 9% of the sample. Input material: peripheral blood. These receptors were collected from a man aged 55 to 69 who had recovered from COVID-19.

V and J are TRBV6-2 or TRBV6-3 and TRBJ2-7; 8 bases line up with TRBD2. Trimming at V came to 4 bases and at J to 3 bases, leaving 5 bases not matched to a gene. Germline loops: CDR1 MNHEY, CDR2 SVGEGT. This CDR3 comprises 14 residues. This CDR3 reads CASSSSGGIYEQYV. CDR3 in DNA: TGTGCCAGCAGTTCAAGCGGGGGAATCTACGAGCAGTACGTC.

This rearrangement joins TRBV5-1 to TRBJ2-7; 7 bases line up with TRBD1. Germline assignment: CDR1 SGHRS and CDR2 YFSETQ. The CDR3 spans 15 residues. The trim removed 4 bases at V and 4 bases at J, leaving 11 bases unmatched. The CDR3 is CASSLLGTVRYEQYF. CDR3 DNA: TGCGCCAGCAGCCTTCTGGGGACAGTCAGGTACGAGCAGTACTTC.

The chain joins TRBV4-1 to TRBJ2-7; 8 nucleotides agree with TRBD2. CDR3 length equals 15 residues. Germline assignment: CDR1 MGHRA and CDR2 YSYEKL. V trimming: 0 bases; J trimming: 2 bases; junction bases outside the gene matches: 3. The CDR3 coding sequence is TGCGCCAGCAGCCAAGAACTAGCGGCTACCTACGAGCAGTACGTC. Protein: CASSQELAATYEQYV.

The chain employs TRBV19 and TRBJ2-7, with D perhaps matching TRBD1 (6 bases). Germline CDR1 is LNHDA and CDR2 is SQIVND (reference sequence). CDR3 length: 16 residues. V lost 5 bases, J lost 3 bases, and 20 bases lay in between. DNA for the CDR3: TGTGCCAGTAGTGCCGCTACCGGGACAAATTACTACGAGCAGTACTTC. Its protein product is CASSAATGTNYYEQYF.

The chain combines TRBV18 with TRBJ1-4; 7 nucleotides match TRBD1. From germline, CDR1 is KGHSH and CDR2 LQKENI. The CDR3 totals 15 residues. V was pared by 0 bases and J by 8 bases, with 6 bases of the junction left unmatched. The CDR3 loop reads CASSPPGGSGEKLFF. CDR3 bases: TGTGCCAGCTCACCACCAGGGGGCAGTGGGGAAAAACTGTTTTTT.

The J gene is TRBJ1-2, the V gene TRBV3-1 (or the pseudogene TRBV3-2), with D possibly TRBD1 on 5 matching bases. Deletions cut 0 bases from V and 7 bases from J, with 21 bases between. The CDR3 is made up of 17 amino acids. Germline CDR1 reads LGHDT; CDR2 reads YNNKEL (reference sequence). CDR3 loop: CASSQEDPGWRVSGYTF. The CDR3 DNA reads TGTGCCAGCAGCCAAGAAGATCCAGGGTGGCGCGTAAGTGGCTACACCTTC.

The chain links TRBV2 to TRBJ1-2; no reliable D call. From germline, CDR1 is SNHLY and CDR2 FYNNEI. The CDR3 consists of 13 residues. V was pared by 1 base and J by 8 bases, with 11 bases between. The CDR3: CASSEERPMGYTF. The CDR3 bases are TGTGCCAGCAGTGAAGAGCGCCCAATGGGCTACACCTTC.

The chain uses TRBV6-6 and TRBJ2-7; 9 bases fit TRBD1. Unmatched junction bases numbered 10, after V lost 6 bases and J lost 7 bases. Per the germline V gene, CDR1 is MNHNY and CDR2 is SVGAGI (reference sequence). This CDR3 region has 14 residues. CDR3 in DNA: TGTGCCAGCAGCCGCCGGGACAGGGTGGCGGAGCAGTACTTC. It yields the protein CASSRRDRVAEQYF.

The chain combines TRBV25-1 with TRBJ2-1, with D perhaps TRBD2 (6 bases). This CDR3 region has 15 residues. V lost 9 bases, J lost 2 bases, and 17 bases lay in between. In germline, CDR1 is MGHDK, CDR2 SYGVNS. CDR3 residues: CASARGGMPYNEQFF. The CDR3 DNA reads TGTGCCAGTGCCCGGGGCGGGATGCCCTACAATGAGCAGTTCTTC.

The CDR3 sequence is CAWRDSPNYGYTF. The CDR3, as DNA: TGTGCCTGGAGGGACAGTCCCAACTATGGCTACACCTTC. The V gene is TRBV30, the J gene TRBJ1-2; D may be TRBD1 (6 bases). The CDR3 consists of 13 residues. Germline CDR1 reads GTSNPN; CDR2 reads SVGIG (reference sequence). The V and J ends lost 3 bases and 2 bases respectively, with 10 bases between them. The full variable domain, completed using reference TRBV30 and TRBJ1-2, is SQTIHQWPATLVQPVGSPLSLECTVEGTSNPNLYWYRQAAGRGLQLLFYSVGIGQISSEVPQNLSASRPQDRQFILSSKKLLLSDSGFYLCAWRDSPNYGYTFGSGTRLTVV.

The chain is built from TRBV6-5 and TRBJ2-1; no clear D gene. Between the trimmed V and J ends, which lost 8 bases and 2 bases, there was a span of 10 bases. CDR1 is MNHEY, CDR2 SVGAGI, per germline. The CDR3 totals 13 residues. The CDR3 DNA sequence: TGTGCCAGCCGCGCTTTCCCCTACAATGAGCAGTTCTTC. Protein sequence: CASRAFPYNEQFF.

The V call is TRBV7-6, the J call TRBJ1-2, with 10 positions matching TRBD1. The CDR3 is made up of 17 amino acids. V dropped 2 bases and J dropped 5; count of bases not matched to a gene: 11. CDR1 and CDR2 from the germline V gene are SGHVS and FNYEAQ. In DNA form, the CDR3 reads TGTGCCAGCAGCTTAAAAGCTATTGGGACAGGGGTTTATGGCTACACCTTC. Translated, it gives CASSLKAIGTGVYGYTF.

The chain uses TRBV7-9 and TRBJ2-2; D call uncertain. V lost 5 bases and J lost 2, with 15 bases in between. Looked up from germline, CDR1 is SEHNR and CDR2 is FQNEAQ (reference sequence). This CDR3 region has 16 residues. The DNA of the CDR3 is TGTGCCAGCAGCCCCACTCGGTCCCGAAACACCGGGGAGCTGTTTTTT. Its protein is CASSPTRSRNTGELFF.